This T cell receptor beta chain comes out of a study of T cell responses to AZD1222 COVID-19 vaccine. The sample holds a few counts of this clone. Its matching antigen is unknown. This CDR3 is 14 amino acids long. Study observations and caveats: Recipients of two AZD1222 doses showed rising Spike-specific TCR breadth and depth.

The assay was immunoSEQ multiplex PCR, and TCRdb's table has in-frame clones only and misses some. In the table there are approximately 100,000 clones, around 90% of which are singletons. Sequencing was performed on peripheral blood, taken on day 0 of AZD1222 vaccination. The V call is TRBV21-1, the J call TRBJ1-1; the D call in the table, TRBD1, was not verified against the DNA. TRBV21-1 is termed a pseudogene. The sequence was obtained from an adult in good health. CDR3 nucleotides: TGTGCCAGCAGCAAAGAGGGGGTGGTAGCTGAAGCTTTCTTT. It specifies CASSKEGVVAEAFF.